This T cell receptor beta chain was found in a study of blood T cell repertoires in COVID-19. Study-wide context: Symptom resolution, clearance, or two negative PCRs marked donors in Cohort 3 as recovered. COVID-19 samples from acute and convalescent phases originated in the United States, Italy and Spain.

The germline gives CDR1 MNHEY, CDR2 SMNVEV (reference sequence). This CDR3 is 14 amino acids long. The V gene lost 6 bases and the J gene lost 2 bases, with 13 bases spanning the gap. Sequencing used immunoSEQ multiplex PCR; TCRdb keeps in-frame clones, though not all of them. The table records about 270,000 clones, 88% of them present only once. The sample comprised PBMCs or T cells enriched from blood (not recorded which). J is TRBJ1-2 and V is TRBV27; TRBD1 is a possible D gene (6 bases). The sequence was collected from a woman in her fifties or sixties in a cohort exposed to, infected with or recovered from COVID-19 (not recorded which). CDR3 loop: CASSLGQSNYGYTF. The CDR3, as DNA: TGTGCCAGCAGCTTAGGACAGTCCAACTATGGCTACACCTTC.